This T cell receptor beta chain is drawn from a study of PD-L1 blockade in urothelial cancer. Time point reported: pretreatment peripheral blood. Method: immunoSEQ multiplex PCR; TCRdb's copy keeps in-frame clones and lacks some. The sample records about 45,000 clones, 70% to 90% being singletons. Trimming removed 3 bases from V and 0 bases from J, with 12 bases in between. Looked up from germline, CDR1 is SGHVS and CDR2 is FQNEAQ. The CDR3 loop spans 16 amino acids. The V gene is TRBV7-8, the J gene TRBJ1-3, with no clear D. This TCR was recovered from a donor at least 40 years old with urothelial cancer. This specimen consisted of PBMCs, obtained around atezolizumab (anti-PD-L1) treatment. The DNA for the CDR3 is TGTGCCAGCAGCTTGATCACCGCGAGCTCTGGAAACACCATATATTTT. This sequence encodes CASSLITASSGNTIYF.